This TCR beta chain was observed in a study of long-term antiretroviral therapy in people with HIV. CDR1 is SGHTA and CDR2 is FQGTGA in the germline V gene. V lost 1 base and J lost 5; bases outside the gene matches: 5. CDR3 length equals 16 residues. A v3.0 immunoSEQ assay was performed at survey level. Assay: immunoSEQ multiplex PCR; the TCRdb copy retains only in-frame clones and omits some. The sample carries fewer than 35,000 clones, about 96% recorded once. The source material was unsorted PBMCs, sampled 6.9 years after starting antiretroviral therapy. The rearrangement links TRBV7-3 to TRBJ2-2, with 9 bases that match TRBD2. This receptor was identified in a man aged 25 to 40 with HIV. CDR3: CASSLIGTSGTGELFF. The CDR3 nucleotides are TGTGCCAGCAGCTTAATCGGTACTAGCGGGACCGGGGAGCTGTTTTTT. The full variable domain, rest sourced from reference TRBV7-3 and TRBJ2-2, is GAGVSQTPSNKVTEKGKYVELRCDPISGHTALYWYRQSLGQGPEFLIYFQGTGAADDSGLPNDRFFAVRPEGSVSTLKIQRTERGDSAVYLCASSLIGTSGTGELFFGEGSRLTVL.